The sequence of this T cell receptor beta chain was determined in a study of T cell responses to AZD1222 COVID-19 vaccine. This CDR3 contains 16 residues. V dropped 5 bases and J dropped 0 bases, with 15 bases sitting between them. CDR1 is SGHNT, CDR2 YENEEA, per germline. Repertoires were generated with immunoSEQ multiplex PCR, while TCRdb's copy carries only in-frame clones and drops some. Counted here are roughly 180,000 clones, around 94% occurring once; the ten biggest clones make up roughly 1.7%. General observations from the study: The donor cohort was predominantly white British with a female majority, and clonal diversity may have been underestimated. Dominant CD4 TCR responses targeted spike regions 160-218 and 743-854.

As concerns this clone: Its specificity is unknown.

The sequence was collected from an adult who received the AZD1222 COVID-19 vaccine. V and J are TRBV11-3 and TRBJ2-3; D gene ambiguous. The material sequenced was peripheral blood, taken 28 days after the second AZD1222 dose. The CDR3 loop is CASSLGSTPSTDTQYF. The CDR3 coding sequence is TGTGCCAGCAGCCTAGGATCGACACCCAGCACAGATACGCAGTATTTT.